In this sample, the clone carrying this TCR beta chain turned up a few times. No antigen is known for it. The data were obtained in a study of CD8+ T cells in alopecia areata. Study-level information: Treated individuals took tofacitinib by mouth, 5 to 10 mg twice daily.

As for treatment: oral pan-JAK inhibitor, 5-10 mg twice daily. CDR1 and CDR2 (germline): LNHDA, SQIVND (reference sequence). The CDR3 has 11 amino acids. Trimming pared 8 bases from V and 4 bases from J, leaving 6 bases between. Study outcomes and limitations: Having one nonresponder leaves uncertain how baseline CD8+ expansion relates to response. More clonal than normal scalp was lesional scalp, particularly alopecia totalis/universalis.

Reverse transcription of extracted RNA yielded cDNA, which provided the sequencing template. Produced via immunoSEQ multiplex PCR; TCRdb's table is partial and in-frame only. The table includes roughly 98,000 clones, 50% to 75% detected once. The starting material was CD8+ T cells sorted from blood, obtained at week 4, from a patient treated with tofacitinib. The chain couples TRBV19 to TRBJ2-1; D may correspond to TRBD1 or TRBD2 (5 bases each). The receptor comes from a human donor with alopecia areata. The CDR3 DNA sequence: TGTGCCAGTTGGGGGTACAATGAGCAGTTCTTC. It translates to CASWGYNEQFF.